This entry describes one T cell receptor beta chain. Its antigen is unknown. The sample holds no much larger clone one base away, and base qualities are not on file. The data belong to a study of CD4 T cells in relation to SARS-CoV-2 and coronaviruses (dated by TCRdb to the early 2020s). Concerning the study at large: In the ViraFEST assay, PBMCs were cultured with antigen for less than 12 days, after which TCR beta CDR3s were sequenced to identify clonal expansions specific to the antigen. An HIV-1 Nef peptide pool or a no-peptide culture served as the negative reference condition. HLA restriction was mapped for shared crossreactive spike epitopes using patient-derived lymphoblastoid cell lines. At the level of individual TCR clonotypes, the study measured memory CD4+ T cell crossreactivity between SARS-CoV-2 spike protein and common cold coronavirus spike proteins. Samples from three pre-COVID donors and the naive versus memory experiments were sequenced with the Adaptive Biotechnologies TCR-sequencing kit; other data were Illumina-based. For other donors in the study, expansion assays were sequenced with a different, Illumina-based TCR-beta assay.

CD4+ T cells from unexposed donors were collected before the COVID-19 pandemic (2011-2018). After around 11 days of culture, CD4+ T cells were isolated with the EasySep CD4+ T cell isolation kit. As far as cell numbers permitted, CD4+ T cells from unexposed donors were tested for reactivity against SARS-CoV-2 S and N as well as four spike pools from common cold coronaviruses. Each well held some 1.9 million PBMCs cultured in IMDM containing roughly 5% human AB serum and around 10 IU/ml IL-2. Half of the culture medium was replaced with fresh IL-2-containing medium on days 3 and 7. Triplicate replicate wells were generally used for each peptide culture condition. The leukapheresis product for the unexposed donors was obtained through commercial purchase. PBMCs were isolated from leukapheresis product or whole blood by Ficoll-Paque PLUS gradient centrifugation. PBMCs were either used fresh in the expansion assay or cryopreserved at -140 degrees C. The QIAamp Micro DNA Kit was used to extract genomic DNA from the CD4+ T cells.

Taken from cysteine to phenylalanine, the CDR3 has 14 residues. Left in the record is the CDR3 DNA by itself, 42 bases read in frame from the first base. Taken from the germline V gene, the CDR1 and CDR2 loops are ENHRY and SYGVKD. The junction shows trimming of 4 bases on V and 14 bases on J, and the gene matches do not reach 10 bases of it. The library relied on the immunoSEQ multiplex PCR assay. The published analysis was carried out like this. During preprocessing, nonproductive sequences were removed, along with CDR3s that did not begin with C, did not end with F or W, or were shorter than 7 amino acids. Antigen-specific clonotypes were called with the MANAFEST web app, based on expansion relative to reference and other culture wells. To be counted as positive, a clone had to show significant expansion compared with the reference culture, at an FDR below 0.05, in 2 of 3 replicate wells. Positive clones also required significant expansion versus all other tandem wells and an odds ratio above 5. Pairwise Levenshtein distance, computed with the stringdist R package after three terminal residues were trimmed from each end, was used as the measure of CDR3 homology. TCRdb re-hosts the immuneACCESS table, in-frame sequences only. Its copies lack some clones; in the studies checked, an unresolved V gene accounts for under half of them, and the cause for the rest is not known. That table supplies the V and J calls and clone size; D and trimming were determined from the DNA. The sample table records around 23,000 clones; roughly 76% of these occur just once. The ten most abundant clones make up roughly 15% of the sample.

Study-wide findings and limitations: Compared with monoreactive clones, crossreactive clones had significantly weaker SARS-CoV-2-driven expansion, a result consistent with antigenic imprinting. Crossreactivity analysis centred on spike protein, so crossreactivity against other viral proteins was not assessed. In 65% to 70% of donors, memory CD4+ clonotypes turned up that crossrecognized SARS-CoV-2 and at least one common cold coronavirus spike. No donor contributed both pre-pandemic and post-infection samples, which limited tracing the source of pre-existing responses. Small numbers of patients and of tested TCRs were a limitation of the study.

The sequence came from a human donor in good health. Sequenced material: CD4+ T cells from PBMCs, cultured in vitro. In this chain, TRBV10-3 is recombined with TRBJ1-6, with 8 bases in between that match TRBD1. Read as DNA, the sequence is TGTGCCATCAGTGGGACAGGGAGAAGTCAGGCCCTCCACTTT. It translates to CAISGTGRSQALHF.